These 21 T cell receptor beta chains were all obtained from the same sample, sequenced in a study of shared clonotypes between healthy human individuals. Produced via immunoSEQ multiplex PCR; TCRdb's table is partial and in-frame only. The profile shows about 690,000 clones, less than 95% of them singletons. Material for sequencing was memory CD8+ T cells from PBMCs. Subset defined: CD45RO+ cells pooled with CCR7-negative TemRA cells. The receptors derive from a man in his late teens or twenties in good health. Some clones in this sample may be carry-over from other donors' samples.

The chain couples TRBV11-2 to TRBJ2-5; the D gene is possibly TRBD2 (5 bases). This CDR3 contains 14 residues. Germline V gives CDR1 SGHAT, CDR2 FQNNGV. V dropped 5 bases and J dropped 2 bases, with 12 bases sitting between them. The CDR3 sequence: CASSLRGNQETQYF. As DNA, the CDR3 is TGTGCCAGCAGCCTCCGAGGGAATCAAGAGACCCAGTACTTC.

J is TRBJ1-2 and V is TRBV4-1; D call uncertain. Looked up from germline, CDR1 is MGHRA and CDR2 is YSYEKL. This CDR3 has 14 residues. Trimming left V 3 bases short and J 6 bases short, with 14 bases between. The CDR3 here is CASSHVRAGDGYTF. CDR3 DNA sequence: TGCGCCAGCAGCCACGTCCGGGCAGGAGATGGCTACACCTTC.

The chain couples TRBV15 to TRBJ1-1; a weak D match, TRBD1 (5 bases). V was cut by 1 base and J by 5 bases, with 17 bases left in between. This CDR3 spans 16 amino acids. Germline assignment: CDR1 LNHNV and CDR2 YYDKDF (reference sequence). The CDR3 sequence: CATSRAFGGLWTEAFF. CDR3 DNA sequence: TGTGCCACCAGCAGAGCTTTCGGGGGTTTGTGGACTGAAGCTTTCTTT.

This clone was found once. This CDR3 is CASSFGLASSTDTQYF. The CDR3 DNA reads TGTGCCAGCAGCTTCGGACTAGCATCTAGCACAGATACGCAGTATTTT. V gene TRBV7-9 combines with J gene TRBJ2-3; 8 positions match TRBD2. The CDR3 is 16 residues long. CDR1 and CDR2 (germline): SEHNR, FQNEAQ (reference sequence). Germline trimming cut 3 bases from V and 0 bases from J; bases unmatched to any gene: 5.

This clone appeared a single time. This rearrangement joins TRBV7-9 to TRBJ2-7, with D uncertain. This CDR3 has 13 residues. The V gene's germline CDR1 is SEHNR and CDR2 FQNEAQ (reference sequence). V was trimmed by 0 bases and J by 4 bases, leaving 7 bases between them. CDR3 bases: TGTGCCAGCAGCTTAGCACACGGTTACGAGCAGTACTTC. Translation: CASSLAHGYEQYF.

This clone has only one observation. The chain recombines TRBV28 with TRBJ2-7; possible D gene TRBD1, 6 bases. Germline V lookup: CDR1 MDHEN, CDR2 SYDVKM. The CDR3 totals 14 residues. Trimming removed 2 bases from V and 2 bases from J, with 10 bases in between. CDR3 protein: CASSLRGFAYEQYF. The CDR3, as DNA: TGTGCCAGCAGTTTAAGGGGGTTCGCCTACGAGCAGTACTTC.

Of note for this clone: This same CDR3 is encoded by further DNA sequences in the sample. The genes are TRBV5-1 and TRBJ2-5; a weak D match, TRBD1 (5 bases). V was trimmed by 4 bases and J by 5 bases, leaving 15 bases between them. The CDR3 spans 14 residues. Per the germline V gene, CDR1 is SGHRS and CDR2 is YFSETQ. This CDR3 reads CASSTPWGGETQYF. Here the CDR3 DNA reads TGCGCCAGCAGCACCCCCTGGGGCGGCGAGACCCAGTACTTC. Based on the CDR3 plus reference TRBV5-1 and TRBJ2-5, the full variable domain is KAGVTQTPRYLIKTRGQQVTLSCSPISGHRSVSWYQQTPGQGLQFLFEYFSETQRNKGNFPGRFSGRQFSNSRSEMNVSTLELGDSALYLCASSTPWGGETQYFGPGTRLLVL.

This clone was observed once. The V call is TRBV9, the J call TRBJ1-1, with 8 positions matching TRBD1. Germline V CDR1 and CDR2: SGDLS, YYNGEE. V shed 1 base and J 0 bases; nucleotides not matched to a gene: 5. The CDR3 consists of 16 residues. CDR3 nucleotide sequence: TGTGCCAGCAGCGTAACCTGGGACAGGTTGAACACTGAAGCTTTCTTT. Its protein product is CASSVTWDRLNTEAFF.

CDR3 bases: TGTGCCAGCAGTGAATCCCCAGGGGTTAACACTGAAGCTTTCTTT. Amino acid sequence: CASSESPGVNTEAFF. The rearrangement joins TRBV25-1 to TRBJ1-1, with D tentatively TRBD1 (6 bases). V lost 1 base to trimming and J lost 2 bases, with 11 bases between them. The CDR3 is 15 amino acids. Germline lookup yields CDR1 MGHDK and CDR2 SYGVNS.

The chain recombines TRBV2 with TRBJ2-1; D is possibly TRBD1 or TRBD2 (5 bases each). The CDR3 length is 17 residues. CDR1 SNHLY and CDR2 FYNNEI come from the germline V gene. The V end was cut by 7 bases, the J end by 4 bases, with 23 bases between. CDR3: CASKGRLGTDPYNEQFF. The CDR3 DNA sequence: TGTGCCAGCAAGGGTCGTCTCGGGACCGACCCATACAATGAGCAGTTCTTC.

This chain uses TRBV5-4 with TRBJ2-2, with 14 bases identical to TRBD2. V lost 4 bases, J lost 1 base, and 3 bases stayed unmatched. CDR3 length: 17 amino acids. The germline V gene encodes CDR1 SGHNT and CDR2 YYREEE (reference sequence). The CDR3 DNA follows: TGTGCCAGCAGCCCGGGACTAGCGGGAGTGAACACCGGGGAGCTGTTTTTT. Its translation: CASSPGLAGVNTGELFF.

The CDR3 DNA sequence: TGTGCCAGCTCCGGGGCAGGGGCGAACACCGGGGAGCTGTTTTTT. This encodes CASSGAGANTGELFF. The rearrangement uses TRBV28 and TRBJ2-2; possible D gene TRBD1, 6 bases. The CDR3 extends over 15 amino acids. In germline, CDR1 is MDHEN, CDR2 SYDVKM. The V gene lost 8 bases and the J gene lost 0 bases, with 13 bases spanning the gap.

This sequence joins TRBV5-1 and TRBJ1-5; 7 positions agree with TRBD1. V trimming: 4 bases; J trimming: 0 bases; junction bases outside the gene matches: 10. Germline V gene lookup returns CDR1 SGHRS and CDR2 YFSETQ. This CDR3 has 17 residues. This CDR3 is CASSRGDSPYSNQPQHF. CDR3 sequence (DNA): TGCGCCAGCAGCCGGGGGGACAGCCCTTATAGCAATCAGCCCCAGCATTTT.

The chain has TRBV5-4 and TRBJ2-5, with 13 bases fitting TRBD2. Trimming took 3 bases from V and 5 from J; bases not matched to a gene: 1. The length of the CDR3 is 14 residues. CDR1 is SGHNT, CDR2 YYREEE, per germline (reference sequence). The CDR3 spells CASSSGLAGETQYF. The CDR3 nucleotides read TGTGCCAGCAGCTCGGGACTAGCGGGGGAGACCCAGTACTTC.

This rearrangement joins TRBV9 to TRBJ2-3; the D gene could be TRBD1 or TRBD2 (5 bases each). Germline V gene data show CDR1 as SGDLS and CDR2 as YYNGEE. This CDR3 spans 17 amino acids. The V end lost 0 bases, the J end lost 4 bases, and 18 bases lay between the germline ends. The CDR3 sequence is CASSVAGGADGADTQYF. The CDR3 bases are TGTGCCAGCAGCGTAGCTGGGGGAGCGGACGGCGCAGATACGCAGTATTTT.

V and J are TRBV27 and TRBJ2-1, with TRBD2 matching 8 bases. The CDR3 consists of 17 residues. CDR1 MNHEY and CDR2 SMNVEV come from the germline V gene (reference sequence). Unmatched junction bases numbered 8, after V lost 4 bases and J lost 0 bases. The CDR3 DNA reads TGTGCCAGCAGTTCCCCTTGGAGCGGGAGCTCCTACAATGAGCAGTTCTTC. It specifies CASSSPWSGSSYNEQFF.

This rearrangement joins TRBV6-5 to TRBJ1-1, with 8 nucleotides matching TRBD1. CDR1 and CDR2 from the germline V gene are MNHEY and SVGAGI. The J segment lost 0 bases and the V segment lost 4 bases, leaving 7 bases of the junction unmatched. The CDR3 extends over 16 amino acids. The DNA for the CDR3 is TGTGCCAGCAGTTCCTTCCTGGACAGGGTGAACACTGAAGCTTTCTTT. It codes for CASSSFLDRVNTEAFF.

This chain links TRBV9 with TRBJ2-1, with a weak D call TRBD1 (5 bases). The V end was cut by 3 bases, the J end by 7 bases, with 14 bases between. Germline loops: CDR1 SGDLS, CDR2 YYNGEE. The CDR3 length is 14 residues. CDR3: CASSDRQGMNEQFF. As DNA, the CDR3 is TGTGCCAGCAGCGACCGTCAGGGTATGAATGAGCAGTTCTTC.

This clone was seen once. CDR3: CASIPGLGVRWQFF. As DNA, the CDR3 is TGTGCCAGCATCCCCGGGCTTGGTGTGCGGTGGCAGTTCTTC. The chain is built from TRBV28 and TRBJ2-1; unclear D gene. Between the trimmed V and J ends, which lost 7 bases and 12 bases, there was a span of 22 bases. CDR1 and CDR2 from the germline V gene are MDHEN and SYDVKM. The CDR3 covers 14 residues. The entire variable domain, with the rest obtained from reference TRBV28 and TRBJ2-1, is as follows: DVKVTQSSRYLVKRTGEKVFLECVQDMDHENMFWYRQDPGLGLRLIYFSYDVKMKEKGDIPEGYSVSREKKERFSLILESASTNQTSMYLCASIPGLGVRWQFFGPGTRLTVL.

The J gene is TRBJ2-3, the V gene TRBV9; D gene unclear. The V gene lost 6 bases and the J gene lost 7 bases, with 27 bases spanning the gap. The CDR3 length is 17 residues. Germline CDR1 reads SGDLS; CDR2 reads YYNGEE. The CDR3 nucleotides are TGTGCCAGCAACCCCGGTCAGGTCACCCTCCTCCCTAATACGCAGTATTTT. Its translation: CASNPGQVTLLPNTQYF. The full variable domain, in which reference TRBV9 and TRBJ2-3 provide the parts outside the CDR3, is DSGVTQTPKHLITATGQRVTLRCSPRSGDLSVYWYQQSLDQGLQFLIQYYNGEERAKGNILERFSAQQFPDLHSELNLSSLELGDSALYFCASNPGQVTLLPNTQYFGPGTRLTVL.

This clone came up once. The J gene is TRBJ1-4, the V gene TRBV7-9; D might be TRBD1 (5 bases). The CDR3 totals 15 residues. CDR1 and CDR2 from the germline V gene are SEHNR and FQNEAQ (reference sequence). The germline V and J ends were trimmed by 2 bases and 8 bases, with 15 bases remaining between them. Here the CDR3 DNA reads TGTGCCAGCAGCTTATTCGATGGGAGGGGAGAAAAACTGTTTTTT. Amino acid sequence: CASSLFDGRGEKLFF.